This T cell receptor beta chain was sequenced for a study of CD8+CD57+ T cells in acquired aplastic anemia. CDR3 and TCR beta VDJ profiling relied on genomic DNA as the template. TCRdb reprocessed the reads via MiXCR and lists one record per CDR3 protein. The sample consists of 170,000 or so distinct CDR3 sequences, 40% to 60% of them appearing once. Patients selected for sequencing had displayed CD8+CD57+ cell expansion by flow cytometry. Sequenced material: sorted CD4+, CD8+, or CD8+CD57+ T cells (not recorded which) from PBMCs. This clonotype was obtained from a human donor with aplastic anemia.

The CDR3 loop reads CASSLEGAGTGELFF. The CDR3 DNA is TGTGCCAGCAGCTTAGAGGGGGCCGGTACCGGGGAGCTGTTTTTT. The chain uses TRBV7-6 and TRBJ2-2; 7 bases fit TRBD1. Losses at the gene ends were 1 base for V and 5 bases for J; bases not matched to a gene: 4. The CDR3 is made up of 15 amino acids. Per germline, CDR1 SGHVS and CDR2 FNYEAQ.